These 29 T cell receptor beta chains were all obtained from the same sample, sequenced in a study of T cell repertoires in cytomegalovirus infection. These TCRs are of unknown antigen specificity. TCRdb re-called the reads through MiXCR, storing one row per CDR3 protein. The sample lists about 920,000 distinct CDR3 sequences, approximately 30% occurring once. The sequencing used cultured CD8+ T cells from PBMCs, collected from culture after CMV antigen stimulation. Receptor source: a human donor in good health (CMV status not recorded). Some clones in this sample may be carry-over from other donors' samples.

The rearrangement joins TRBV9 to TRBJ1-6; perhaps TRBD1 as D (6 bases). CDR3 length: 15 residues. Germline values: CDR1 SGDLS, CDR2 YYNGEE. Trimming shortened V by 4 bases and J by 8 bases, and 16 bases separated the two germline ends. DNA for the CDR3: TGTGCCAGCAGCCCAACCGACAGGCCGCATTCACCCCTCCACTTT. It specifies CASSPTDRPHSPLHF.

The chain has TRBV7-4 and TRBJ1-5, with 11 bases lining up with TRBD1. Unmatched junction bases numbered 6, after V lost 7 bases and J lost 4 bases. Germline-derived CDR1 and CDR2 are SGHVT and SQSDAQ. This CDR3 has 15 residues. CDR3 DNA: TGTGCCAGCACCTCGGACAGGGGGCAAAATCAGCCCCAGCATTTT. Amino acids: CASTSDRGQNQPQHF.

CDR3: CASIPGGMNTEAFF. The CDR3 DNA reads TGTGCCAGCATCCCAGGGGGTATGAACACTGAAGCTTTCTTT. The chain employs TRBV27 and TRBJ1-1, with 7 bases that match TRBD1. This CDR3 has 14 amino acids. V dropped 7 bases and J dropped 0; count of bases not matched to a gene: 5. Germline V gene lookup returns CDR1 MNHEY and CDR2 SMNVEV (reference sequence).

The chain joins TRBV4-1 to TRBJ2-1; no clear D gene. The ends were cut back, 0 bases at V and 0 bases at J, with 12 bases in the middle. This CDR3 contains 17 residues. The V gene's germline CDR1 is MGHRA and CDR2 YSYEKL. The CDR3 protein is CASSQDRYGSSYNEQFF. The CDR3 nucleotides are TGCGCCAGCAGCCAAGATCGGTACGGAAGCTCCTACAATGAGCAGTTCTTC.

This chain joins TRBV27 and TRBJ2-7; 8 positions match TRBD1. This CDR3 comprises 14 residues. The junction had 12 bases not matched to a gene; V was cut back by 6 bases and J by 8 bases. Germline V gene lookup returns CDR1 MNHEY and CDR2 SMNVEV (reference sequence). CDR3 sequence: CASSAGAGGVKQYF. CDR3 coding DNA: TGTGCCAGCAGCGCCGGGGCAGGGGGCGTTAAGCAGTACTTC.

This chain uses TRBV2 with TRBJ1-2; D is ambiguous. V dropped 2 bases and J dropped 4 bases, with 17 bases sitting between them. Germline V gene data show CDR1 as SNHLY and CDR2 as FYNNEI. The CDR3 contains 16 residues. CDR3 bases: TGTGCCAGCAGTGAACGGCGACCTTCTATTTCCTATGGCTACACCTTC. It encodes CASSERRPSISYGYTF.

The rearrangement joins TRBV20-1 to TRBJ2-7; 9 bases map to TRBD1. The CDR3 consists of 15 residues. CDR1 DFQATT and CDR2 SNEGSKA come from the germline V gene (reference sequence). V lost 4 bases, J lost 1 base, and 8 bases stayed unmatched. The CDR3 DNA is TGCAGTGCTACACCGGGACAGGGAGGTTCCTACGAGCAGTACGTC. Its protein product is CSATPGQGGSYEQYV.

V gene TRBV20-1 combines with J gene TRBJ1-1; 12 bases are shared with TRBD1. The ends lost 0 bases at V and 5 bases at J; junction bases unmatched: 10. The V gene's germline CDR1 is DFQATT and CDR2 SNEGSKA (reference sequence). This CDR3 is built from 17 residues. The CDR3 bases are TGCAGTGCTAGAGATGAAGGGACAGGGGGCGATTGGACTGAAGCTTTCTTT. This codes for CSARDEGTGGDWTEAFF.

This clonotype was detected a few times. The chain is built from TRBV28 and TRBJ1-5, with TRBD1 identical over 7 bases. Germline V gene lookup returns CDR1 MDHEN and CDR2 SYDVKM. With V trimmed by 4 bases and J by 3 bases, 6 bases remained unmatched. The CDR3 has 15 amino acids. The CDR3 sequence: CASSSRQGLNQPQHF. CDR3 sequence (DNA): TGTGCCAGCAGTTCCAGACAGGGACTCAATCAGCCCCAGCATTTT.

The count of this clonotype is one. The germline gene is not matched at one end of the junction; a read error may be the cause. The CDR3 coding sequence is TGTGTCAGCCCCCAGGGTAGAGAGGGGGGTTATAGCAATCAGCCCCAGCATTTT. This sequence encodes CVSPQGREGGYSNQPQHF. The chain recombines TRBV7-4 with TRBJ1-5, with D possibly TRBD1 on 6 matching bases. CDR1 and CDR2 from the germline V gene are SGHVT and SQSDAQ. CDR3 size: 18 residues.

This clonotype has only a few counts. This rearrangement joins TRBV12-3 or TRBV12-4 to TRBJ2-2; D possibly corresponds to TRBD1 (6 bases). This CDR3 region has 17 residues. Between the trimmed V and J ends, which lost 5 bases and 4 bases, there was a span of 20 bases. DNA for the CDR3: TGTGCCAGCAGTCCAACAGGGACCCATGGCGCCACCGGGGAGCTGTTTTTT. Translated: CASSPTGTHGATGELFF.

This clonotype turned up a few times. The chain combines TRBV27 with TRBJ2-1; 9 positions match TRBD1. The trim removed 4 bases at V and 1 base at J, leaving 8 bases unmatched. The CDR3 runs to 17 residues. Germline CDR1 reads MNHEY; CDR2 reads SMNVEV (reference sequence). Here the CDR3 DNA reads TGTGCCAGCAGTTCCCTACAGGGGGCACGATCCTACAATGAGCAGTTCTTC. Translating it yields CASSSLQGARSYNEQFF.

This clonotype turned up a few times. The V call is TRBV7-8, the J call TRBJ2-7; 7 bases match TRBD1. The V segment lost 3 bases and the J segment 4 bases; nucleotides outside the gene matches: 12. The CDR3 spans 16 residues. The germline gives CDR1 SGHVS, CDR2 FQNEAQ. CDR3 amino acids: CASSLVPGTALYEQYF. The CDR3 DNA reads as TGTGCCAGCAGCTTGGTACCCGGGACAGCTTTGTACGAGCAGTACTTC. The whole variable domain, filled in from reference TRBV7-8 and TRBJ2-7, reads GAGVSQSPRYKVAKRGQDVALRCDPISGHVSLFWYQQALGQGPEFLTYFQNEAQLDKSGLPSDRFFAERPEGSVSTLKIQRTQQEDSAVYLCASSLVPGTALYEQYFGPGTRLTVT.

This clonotype was observed a few times. The rearrangement uses TRBV7-9 and TRBJ1-5, with TRBD1 matching 9 bases. The V segment lost 5 bases and the J segment 2 bases; nucleotides outside the gene matches: 7. CDR1 is SEHNR and CDR2 is FQNEAQ in the germline V gene (reference sequence). CDR3 length: 16 residues. CDR3 sequence: CASSIGTGRRNQPQHF. CDR3 in DNA: TGTGCCAGCAGCATCGGGACAGGGAGACGCAATCAGCCCCAGCATTTT.

The sample holds many counts of this clonotype. V usage is TRBV12-3 or TRBV12-4 and J usage is TRBJ2-4; D may match TRBD1 or TRBD2 (5 bases each). The CDR3 is 16 residues long. The V and J ends lost 8 bases and 1 base respectively, with 18 bases between them. CDR3 coding DNA: TGTGCCAGCCTGTCTCAAGGGACGGAGGCCAAAAACATTCAGTACTTC. Translating it yields CASLSQGTEAKNIQYF.

This clonotype has just a few counts. The J gene is TRBJ2-1, the V gene TRBV5-8; no clear D gene. CDR3 size: 16 residues. The V gene lost 0 bases and the J gene lost 6 bases, with 16 bases spanning the gap. Germline-derived CDR1 and CDR2 are SGHTS and YDEGEE. CDR3 nucleotides: TGTGCCAGCAGCTTGGGGCCCCAATCGTCGAGCAATGAGCAGTTCTTC. This sequence encodes CASSLGPQSSSNEQFF.

This clonotype was observed at least ten times. The rearrangement uses TRBV12-3 or TRBV12-4 and TRBJ2-3; TRBD2 is a possible D gene (5 bases). Trimming shortened V by 6 bases and J by 1 base, and 8 bases separated the two germline ends. The CDR3 covers 13 residues. CDR3 residues: CASSTGGTDTQYF. The CDR3 DNA is TGTGCCAGCAGCACCGGGGGCACAGATACGCAGTATTTT.

There are many counts of this clonotype. In DNA form, the CDR3 reads TGTGCCAGCAGCCCCATCCGGCAGGGGGCCTCTCAAGAGACCCAGTACTTC. This codes for CASSPIRQGASQETQYF. The chain uses TRBV7-9 and TRBJ2-5, with TRBD1 matching 8 bases. V was clipped by 5 bases and J by 2 bases; unmatched bases: 13. The V gene's germline CDR1 is SEHNR and CDR2 FQNEAQ (reference sequence). The CDR3 is 17 amino acids.

This clonotype turned up a few times. CDR3 bases: TGCGCCAGCAGTCAATTTGAGCAGTTCTTC. It yields the protein CASSQFEQFF. This rearrangement joins TRBV23-1 to TRBJ2-1; no reliable D call. TRBV23-1 is given ORF status, its function remaining uncertain. V was pared by 1 base and J by 9 bases, with 1 base between. The CDR3 spans 10 residues.

In its sample, this clonotype was seen a few times. The chain joins TRBV7-9 to TRBJ2-1; no clear D gene. Germline V lookup: CDR1 SEHNR, CDR2 FQNEAQ (reference sequence). V was shortened by 3 bases and J by 8 bases, with 2 bases between the two germline ends. The CDR3 has 10 amino acids. CDR3 DNA: TGTGCCAGCAGCTTTCATGAGCAGTTCTTC. Translated: CASSFHEQFF.

The CDR3 DNA reads TGTGCCAGCCTGGCCGGGACAGGCTACAATGAGCAGTTCTTC. This encodes CASLAGTGYNEQFF. The V gene is TRBV7-9, the J gene TRBJ2-1; 8 bases are a match to TRBD1. The trim removed 8 bases at V and 3 bases at J, leaving 6 bases unmatched. This CDR3 comprises 14 residues. The germline CDR1 and CDR2 sequences are SEHNR and FQNEAQ (reference sequence).

This clonotype was detected many times. The rearrangement uses TRBV7-6 and TRBJ2-1, with D perhaps TRBD1 or TRBD2 (5 bases each). The length of the CDR3 is 13 residues. CDR1 is SGHVS and CDR2 is FNYEAQ in the germline V gene. Trimming left V 5 bases short and J 12 bases short, with 17 bases between. Here the CDR3 DNA reads TGTGCCAGCAGCCCCCCCCTAGCCCAGGGGCAGTTCTTC. Protein: CASSPPLAQGQFF.

This chain connects TRBV2 to TRBJ2-3, with a possible D match to TRBD1 (5 bases). Trimming stripped 4 bases from V and 0 bases from J, with 26 bases between. Germline V gene sequence: CDR1 SNHLY, CDR2 FYNNEI. The CDR3 has 20 amino acids. The CDR3 nucleotides read TGTGCCAGCAGTGGAACAGTGACAGCTAATTTAATCCCTAGCACAGATACGCAGTATTTT. This translates into CASSGTVTANLIPSTDTQYF.

The chain links TRBV5-1 to TRBJ1-1; tentative D call: TRBD1 (5 bases). The length of the CDR3 is 12 residues. CDR1 and CDR2 (germline): SGHRS, YFSETQ. The V end was cut by 2 bases, the J end by 8 bases, with 10 bases between. DNA for the CDR3: TGCGCCAGCAGCTTAAGGGCAGGGGAAGCTTTCTTT. Its translation: CASSLRAGEAFF. The full variable domain, its missing parts supplied by reference TRBV5-1 and TRBJ1-1, is KAGVTQTPRYLIKTRGQQVTLSCSPISGHRSVSWYQQTPGQGLQFLFEYFSETQRNKGNFPGRFSGRQFSNSRSEMNVSTLELGDSALYLCASSLRAGEAFFGQGTRLTVV.

The chain employs TRBV6-5 and TRBJ2-3; D gene uncertain. The germline V and J ends were trimmed by 6 bases and 3 bases, with 13 bases remaining between them. From germline, CDR1 is MNHEY and CDR2 SVGAGI. The CDR3 totals 14 residues. CDR3 protein: CASRSEAWTDTQYF. The DNA for the CDR3 is TGTGCCAGCAGGTCTGAGGCTTGGACAGATACGCAGTATTTT.

The rearrangement uses TRBV27 and TRBJ2-5; 8 nucleotides line up with TRBD2. J gave up 2 bases and V 2 bases, and 7 bases lay outside the gene matches. The CDR3 has 16 amino acids. CDR1 is MNHEY and CDR2 is SMNVEV in the germline V gene (reference sequence). The CDR3 sequence is CASSLIAGGRQETQYF. In DNA, the CDR3 is TGTGCCAGCAGTTTAATTGCGGGGGGCAGGCAAGAGACCCAGTACTTC.

In this sample, this clonotype turned up a few times. The chain is built from TRBV6-1 and TRBJ1-1, with D perhaps TRBD1 (5 bases). With 2 bases removed from V and 8 bases from J, the gap between germline ends came to 12 bases. Looked up from germline, CDR1 is MNHNS and CDR2 is SASEGT. The CDR3 is 13 residues long. The CDR3 sequence is CASSENRLTEAFF. The CDR3, as DNA: TGTGCCAGCAGTGAAAACAGGTTAACGGAAGCTTTCTTT.

V and J are TRBV10-3 and TRBJ2-2; 10 bases agree with TRBD2. The CDR3 is 16 residues long. CDR1 is ENHRY and CDR2 is SYGVKD in the germline V gene. V lost 3 bases to trimming and J lost 4 bases; unmatched junction nucleotides: 5. CDR3 in amino acids: CAISDSGGRPTGELFF. The DNA of the CDR3 is TGTGCCATCAGTGATAGCGGGGGGCGTCCCACCGGGGAGCTGTTTTTT.

This chain connects TRBV14 to TRBJ2-3; no reliable D call. Deletions cut 3 bases from V and 4 bases from J, with 8 bases between. The CDR3 has 13 residues. CDR1 is SGHDN and CDR2 is FVKESK in the germline V gene. In DNA, the CDR3 is TGTGCCAGCAGCCAGCCAATGGCAGATACGCAGTATTTT. Its translation: CASSQPMADTQYF.